This T cell receptor beta chain was sequenced during a study of cytomegalovirus exposure and HLA in healthy donors. Study conclusions and caveats: The study dropped some indistinguishable V segments, TRBV6-2 and TRBV6-3 among them.

This CDR3 spans 15 amino acids. J lost 4 bases, V lost 1 base, and 3 bases had no gene match. Per germline, CDR1 MNHEY and CDR2 SMNVEV (reference sequence). About this clone itself: What it binds is not known.

The PCR was carried out with 60 Vbeta primers and 13 Jbeta primers. TCRdb's copy holds only in-frame clones and misses some; the assay was immunoSEQ multiplex PCR. The data hold 150,000 to 200,000 clones, with over 60% observed a single time. V gene TRBV27 combines with J gene TRBJ2-2; TRBD1 aligns across 7 bases. Source material: PBMCs. This TCR was sampled from a woman in her thirties or forties in good health and CMV-seronegative. The CDR3 sequence: CASSLLYRGTGELFF. The DNA of the CDR3 is TGTGCCAGCAGTTTATTATACAGGGGCACCGGGGAGCTGTTTTTT.